This TCR beta chain was identified during a study of regulatory T cells in long-lasting Graves disease. The CDR3 has 16 residues. Losses at the gene ends were 2 bases for V and 3 bases for J; bases not matched to a gene: 7. The germline V gene encodes CDR1 SGDLS and CDR2 YYNGEE. Study results and caveats: Favored gene segments in persistent disease were TRBV28, TRBJ1-2 and TRBJ2-5.

The time point denotes: newly diagnosed GD, antithyroid drugs for less than 3 months. Construction of the TCR library relied on RNA isolated from PBMCs. About this clonotype: Its antigen is still unknown.

Arm-PCR of CDR3 regions with iRepertoire HTBI primers generated TCR beta libraries. TCRdb independently ran MiXCR on the multiplex PCR reads; one entry per CDR3 protein. The sample records hundreds of thousands of distinct CDR3 sequences, approximately 15% being singletons. The same data also went into a second study, on T cells in Graves' hyperthyroidism and ophthalmopathy.

The sequence came from a man aged 25-40 years with Graves disease. The chain couples TRBV9 to TRBJ2-1, with 8 bases lining up with TRBD2. This specimen consisted of peripheral blood mononuclear cells (PBMCs), obtained at new diagnosis, from a patient treated with antithyroid drugs. The CDR3 region has the DNA TGTGCCAGCAGCGTCGGAGCGGGAGAGAACTACAATGAGCAGTTCTTC. Protein product: CASSVGAGENYNEQFF.